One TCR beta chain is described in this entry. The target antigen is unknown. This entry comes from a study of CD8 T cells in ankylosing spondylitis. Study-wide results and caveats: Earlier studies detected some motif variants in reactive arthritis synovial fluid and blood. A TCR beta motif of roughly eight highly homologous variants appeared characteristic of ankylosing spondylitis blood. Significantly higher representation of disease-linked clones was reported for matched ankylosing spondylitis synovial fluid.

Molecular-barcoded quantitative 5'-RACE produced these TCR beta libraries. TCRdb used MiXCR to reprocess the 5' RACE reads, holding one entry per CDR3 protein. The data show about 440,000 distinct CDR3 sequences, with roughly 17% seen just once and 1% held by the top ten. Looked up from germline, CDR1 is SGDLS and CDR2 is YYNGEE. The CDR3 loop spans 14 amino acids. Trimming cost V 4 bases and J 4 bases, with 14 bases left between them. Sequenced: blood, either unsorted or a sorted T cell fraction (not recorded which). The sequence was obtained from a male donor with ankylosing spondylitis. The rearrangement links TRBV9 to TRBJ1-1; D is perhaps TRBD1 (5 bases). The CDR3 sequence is CASSIRVAGTEAFF. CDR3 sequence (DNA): TGTGCCAGCAGCATCAGGGTTGCGGGCACTGAAGCTTTCTTT.